These T cell receptor beta chains were read from a single sample in a study of blood T cells in healthy people across ages. TCRdb redid the calling of the 5' RACE reads with MiXCR, one entry per CDR3 protein. There are hundreds of thousands of distinct CDR3 sequences in the sample; around 25% occur only once, and more than 8.5% lies in the top ten. This sample was shared with a second study, whose subject was T cells of mothers and their children.

The sample consisted of blood. The receptor set was obtained from a boy between 10 and 17 years old in good health. Both conserved end residues are part of each CDR3. The order of the fields is CDR3 DNA, CDR3 protein, V gene, clone size, D gene, J gene. D genes are given only for firm matches. Rows give clone size only sometimes, using once, few, many, or a class for an expanded clone.

cdr3_nt: TGCAGTGCTCCTTACGAGACAGGAGGTTACGAGCAGTACTTC
cdr3_aa: CSAPYETGGYEQYF
v_call: TRBV20-1
clone_size: few
d_call: NA
j_call: TRBJ2-7

cdr3_nt: TGCAGCGTGGGGGGGGGACAGCTGAGCTCCTACGAGCAGTACTTC
cdr3_aa: CSVGGGQLSSYEQYF
v_call: TRBV29-1
clone_size: few
d_call: NA
j_call: TRBJ2-7

cdr3_nt: TGCAGTGCTAGACCTGCGGGGCTAGCGAGTGAGCAGTTCTTC
cdr3_aa: CSARPAGLASEQFF
v_call: TRBV20-1
clone_size: NA
d_call: NA
j_call: TRBJ2-1

cdr3_nt: TGTGCCAGCAGCCAAGAAGGACACCTCACCGTCGGGGAGCTGTTTTTT
cdr3_aa: CASSQEGHLTVGELFF
v_call: TRBV4-2
clone_size: NA
d_call: NA
j_call: TRBJ2-2

cdr3_nt: TGTGCTAGTGAGGGGGACAGGATTGAAGCTTTCTTT
cdr3_aa: CASEGDRIEAFF
v_call: TRBV12-5
clone_size: NA
d_call: TRBD1
j_call: TRBJ1-1

cdr3_nt: TGCAGCGTTGAAGACTCGGGGGAGCCTTACGAGCAGTACTTC
cdr3_aa: CSVEDSGEPYEQYF
v_call: TRBV29-1
clone_size: NA
d_call: NA
j_call: TRBJ2-7

cdr3_nt: TGTGCCAGCAGTGAAACCCAGGGCACTGAAGCTTTCTTT
cdr3_aa: CASSETQGTEAFF
v_call: TRBV6-1
clone_size: NA
d_call: NA
j_call: TRBJ1-1

cdr3_nt: TGCAGCGTTGAATCAGTCAGGGGTGAGCAGTTCTTC
cdr3_aa: CSVESVRGEQFF
v_call: TRBV29-1
clone_size: NA
d_call: NA
j_call: TRBJ2-1

cdr3_nt: TGTGCCAGCAGAACAGGGGCAGGGGGGCAAAACATTCAGTACTTC
cdr3_aa: CASRTGAGGQNIQYF
v_call: TRBV4-2
clone_size: NA
d_call: NA
j_call: TRBJ2-4

cdr3_nt: TGTGCCAGTAGGGGAGACCACTACAATGAGCAGTTCTTC
cdr3_aa: CASRGDHYNEQFF
v_call: TRBV19
clone_size: NA
d_call: NA
j_call: TRBJ2-1

cdr3_nt: TGCAGCGTAGGACTGGGTTGGACTGAAGCTTTCTTT
cdr3_aa: CSVGLGWTEAFF
v_call: TRBV29-1
clone_size: NA
d_call: NA
j_call: TRBJ1-1

cdr3_nt: TGCGCCAGCAGCCTCCGGGACGGAACTAATGAAAAACTGTTTTTT
cdr3_aa: CASSLRDGTNEKLFF
v_call: TRBV4-1
clone_size: NA
d_call: NA
j_call: TRBJ1-4

cdr3_nt: TGTGCCAGCAGCGCGGACGGGAGGAACACAGATACGCAGTATTTT
cdr3_aa: CASSADGRNTDTQYF
v_call: TRBV9
clone_size: NA
d_call: TRBD2
j_call: TRBJ2-3

cdr3_nt: TGCAGTGCAGCTCCCTTGTTCAATGAGCAGTTCTTC
cdr3_aa: CSAAPLFNEQFF
v_call: TRBV20-1
clone_size: NA
d_call: NA
j_call: TRBJ2-1

cdr3_nt: TGTGCCAGCAGCCCCACTTTCAGGGATGTACAAGAGACCCAGTACTTC
cdr3_aa: CASSPTFRDVQETQYF
v_call: TRBV5-4
clone_size: few
d_call: NA
j_call: TRBJ2-5

cdr3_nt: TGCAGTGCCAGGGACTTCAGCTCCTACAATGAGCAGTTCTTC
cdr3_aa: CSARDFSSYNEQFF
v_call: TRBV20-1
clone_size: few
d_call: NA
j_call: TRBJ2-1

cdr3_nt: TGTGCCAGCAGTTTATCGTCGGAGGAAAATCAGCCCCAGCATTTT
cdr3_aa: CASSLSSEENQPQHF
v_call: TRBV27
clone_size: NA
d_call: NA
j_call: TRBJ1-5

cdr3_nt: TGCAGCGCAAAAGGGGGGGCAGACGCCGGGGAGCTGTTTTTT
cdr3_aa: CSAKGGADAGELFF
v_call: TRBV29-1
clone_size: NA
d_call: NA
j_call: TRBJ2-2

cdr3_nt: TGTGCCAGCAGCCAAGTCCCTGAACTGAACGATGAGCAGTTCTTC
cdr3_aa: CASSQVPELNDEQFF
v_call: TRBV4-2
clone_size: few
d_call: NA
j_call: TRBJ2-1

cdr3_nt: TGTGCCAGCAGCTTCCAGAGTCAGGCCAAAAACATTCAGTACTTC
cdr3_aa: CASSFQSQAKNIQYF
v_call: TRBV5-5
clone_size: few
d_call: NA
j_call: TRBJ2-4

cdr3_nt: TGTGCTAGTGGTTCGTCCGGGACGTCCCAGGAGACCCAGTACTTC
cdr3_aa: CASGSSGTSQETQYF
v_call: TRBV12-5
clone_size: few
d_call: NA
j_call: TRBJ2-5

cdr3_nt: TGTGCCAGCAGTTACTCGATGGCAGGGGGCATGAACACTGAAGCTTTCTTT
cdr3_aa: CASSYSMAGGMNTEAFF
v_call: TRBV6-2/TRBV6-3
clone_size: NA
d_call: TRBD1
j_call: TRBJ1-1

cdr3_nt: TGTGCCAGCAGTCCGAGGGACACCGGACTCGTCCACATACTAGCCAAAAACATTCAGTACTTC
cdr3_aa: CASSPRDTGLVHILAKNIQYF
v_call: TRBV28
clone_size: few
d_call: NA
j_call: TRBJ2-4

cdr3_nt: TGCAGTGCTAGAGATGGACTAGCGGACACCGGGGAGCTGTTTTTT
cdr3_aa: CSARDGLADTGELFF
v_call: TRBV20-1
clone_size: NA
d_call: TRBD2
j_call: TRBJ2-2

cdr3_nt: TGTGCCAGCAGCCACTCAAACAGGGGGCTCGATGGCTACACCTTC
cdr3_aa: CASSHSNRGLDGYTF
v_call: TRBV14
clone_size: NA
d_call: TRBD1
j_call: TRBJ1-2

cdr3_nt: TGTGCCAGCAGCCCCCCCCCGACCAAGGTCGCTGAAGCTTTCTTT
cdr3_aa: CASSPPPTKVAEAFF
v_call: TRBV7-9
clone_size: NA
d_call: NA
j_call: TRBJ1-1

cdr3_nt: TGTGCCAGCACACAAGGGGAATCGTATGGCTACACCTTC
cdr3_aa: CASTQGESYGYTF
v_call: TRBV6-5
clone_size: NA
d_call: NA
j_call: TRBJ1-2

cdr3_nt: TGTGCCAGCAGTTTAGACGAGGGACTAAATGAAAAACTGTTTTTT
cdr3_aa: CASSLDEGLNEKLFF
v_call: TRBV12-3/TRBV12-4
clone_size: many
d_call: NA
j_call: TRBJ1-4

cdr3_nt: TGTGCCAGCTGCCAGAGTCGAAGTAATGAAAAACTGTTTTTT
cdr3_aa: CASCQSRSNEKLFF
v_call: TRBV2
clone_size: few
d_call: NA
j_call: TRBJ1-4

cdr3_nt: TGCGCCAGCAGCTTGGTTACAGGGTTGAACACTGAAGCTTTCTTT
cdr3_aa: CASSLVTGLNTEAFF
v_call: TRBV5-1
clone_size: NA
d_call: NA
j_call: TRBJ1-1

cdr3_nt: TGTGCCAGCAGTTTGCGGACCCAATACTACGAGCAGTACTTC
cdr3_aa: CASSLRTQYYEQYF
v_call: TRBV12-3/TRBV12-4
clone_size: NA
d_call: NA
j_call: TRBJ2-7

cdr3_nt: TGCAGCCCCCGGGGCCGGGACGGGCAGTTCTTC
cdr3_aa: CSPRGRDGQFF
v_call: TRBV29-1
clone_size: many
d_call: NA
j_call: TRBJ2-1

cdr3_nt: TGTGCCAGCAGCCAAGATTACGCGTTTGAGCAGTTCTTC
cdr3_aa: CASSQDYAFEQFF
v_call: TRBV14
clone_size: NA
d_call: NA
j_call: TRBJ2-1

cdr3_nt: TGTGCCAGCAGTGAGCTGGACAGTTACACTGAAGCTTTCTTT
cdr3_aa: CASSELDSYTEAFF
v_call: TRBV25-1
clone_size: NA
d_call: NA
j_call: TRBJ1-1

cdr3_nt: TGTGCCAGTACCGACGGGTCAGCGGGAGTATCAGATACGCAGTATTTT
cdr3_aa: CASTDGSAGVSDTQYF
v_call: TRBV25-1
clone_size: NA
d_call: TRBD2
j_call: TRBJ2-3